A selection of T cell receptor beta chains follows, all from one sample in a study of early T cells in non-severe SARS-CoV-2 infection. TCRdb recomputed calls from the 5' RACE reads with MiXCR, one row per CDR3 protein. The data hold about 31,000 distinct CDR3 sequences, with about 6% observed a single time. The sample comprised whole blood. These receptors came from an adult who was a healthcare worker with PCR-confirmed SARS-CoV-2 infection or an uninfected control (not recorded which). The CDR3 runs from the conserved cysteine through the conserved F or W. D genes are given only for firm matches. Clone size appears in some rows only: once, few, many, or a class for an expanded clone.

D	length	size	J	V	DNA	CDR3
NA	15	NA	TRBJ2-3	TRBV6-1	TGTGCCAGCAGTCACCGCTTACGGACAGAAGATACGCAGTATTTT	CASSHRLRTEDTQYF
NA	14	many	TRBJ2-3	TRBV20-1	TGCAGTGCTAAAAGGATGGAGTCCACAGATACGCAGTATTTT	CSAKRMESTDTQYF
NA	13	many	TRBJ2-7	TRBV20-1	TGCAGTGCTCCGGCACCCAATGTGTACGAGCAGTACTTC	CSAPAPNVYEQYF
TRBD2	15	few	TRBJ2-5	TRBV18	TGTGCCAGCTCACCACTAGCGGGAGAAACAGAGACCCAGTACTTC	CASSPLAGETETQYF
TRBD1	15	NA	TRBJ2-5	TRBV10-3	TGTGCCATCAAGGGGGACGGACAGGGCCAAGAGACCCAGTACTTC	CAIKGDGQGQETQYF
NA	16	many	TRBJ2-1	TRBV7-3	TGTGCCAGCAGCTTAATGGTAGGGGGTACCTACAATGAGCAGTTCTTC	CASSLMVGGTYNEQFF
NA	8	many	TRBJ2-5	TRBV29-1	TGCAGCGACGAGACCCAGTACTTC	CSDETQYF
NA	11	many	TRBJ2-5	TRBV6-5	TGTGCCAGCAGAACAGGGTTGACCCAGTACTTC	CASRTGLTQYF
TRBD1	14	many	TRBJ1-4	TRBV4-1	TGCGCCAGCAGCCCCCAGGGGGTCGGTGAAAAACTGTTTTTT	CASSPQGVGEKLFF
NA	13	many	TRBJ2-2	TRBV7-3	TGTGCCAGCAGCTTCCTCAACACCGGGGAGCTGTTTTTT	CASSFLNTGELFF
NA	14	NA	TRBJ2-3	TRBV5-4	TGTGCCGGCAGTCCGGGGGGCTCCTGGGATACGCAGTATTTT	CAGSPGGSWDTQYF
NA	12	many	TRBJ2-7	TRBV9	TGTGCCAGCAGCGCGCAGGGAGGCGAGCAGTACTTC	CASSAQGGEQYF
NA	14	many	TRBJ2-7	TRBV3-1	TGTGCCAGCAGCCAAGATTTAAGGGGGGACGAGCAGTACTTC	CASSQDLRGDEQYF
NA	11	many	TRBJ1-2	TRBV10-1	TGCGCCAGCACTTCGGCGGGAGGCTACACCTTC	CASTSAGGYTF
TRBD1	21	many	TRBJ1-3	TRBV27	TGTGCCAGCAGGGTACCCCCCGGGACAGGGGGCGTAAGTTCTTCTAGGAACACCATATATTTT	CASRVPPGTGGVSSSRNTIYF
TRBD2	15	many	TRBJ2-5	TRBV9	TGTGCCAGCAGCGCCCTTCCGGGACTAGGGGAGACCCAGTACTTC	CASSALPGLGETQYF